A selection of T cell receptor beta chains follows, all from one sample in a study of PD-L1 blockade in urothelial cancer. Assay: immunoSEQ multiplex PCR; the TCRdb copy retains only in-frame clones and omits some. The sample carries tens of thousands of clones, about 80% recorded once. This material consisted of PBMCs, taken around atezolizumab (anti-PD-L1) treatment. The origin of the receptors is a man between 65 and 85 years old with urothelial cancer. CDR3s leave out the opening cysteine and the closing phenylalanine or tryptophan. The order of the fields is V gene, CDR3 protein.

>TRBV7-2
ASSRGTLNEKLF
>TRBV14
ASSHPGQGNTYEQY
>TRBV18
ASSFTGPESYEQY
>TRBV7-7
ASSLDRADTQY
>TRBV27
ASSLSPLTSGRTYEQY
>TRBV2
ASSEGDWSTEAF
>TRBV15
ATRIGQGQNIQY
>TRBV7-6
ASSPGLVWDTEAF
>TRBV28
ASRPAGAGGALAF
>TRBV11-2
ASSLGGRAQETQY
>TRBV12-5
ASGLGYGRDTEAF
>TRBV6-1
ASSGRGSSYEQY
>TRBV11-3
ASSEGPGSYEQY
>TRBV30
AWRPLLRNTEAF
>TRBV23-1
ASSQSHRQGWVTEAF
>TRBV28
ASSLPLAGTYNEQF
>TRBV29-1
SVEDRLEQF
>TRBV5-4
ASSSPSGRGNEQF
>TRBV19
ASSRARDTEAF
>TRBV4-2
ASSQTGDRGVYGYT
>TRBV7-8
ASSLAIPSEETQY
>TRBV6-6
ASSYSNPGEEQY
>TRBV29-1
SVARTGGTYEQY
>TRBV13
ASRKGELTQY
>TRBV5-1
ASSLAGTGEQY
>TRBV9
ASSSQGYGYT
>TRBV21-1
ASSKAGRGLAKNIQY
>TRBV7-6
ASSLTSGYEQY
>TRBV2
ASKRRQGGYEQY
>TRBV10-1
ASRPEEQEQF
>TRBV7-8
ASSPHGETEAF
>TRBV9
ASSVDGGRNNEQF
>TRBV6-5
ASRRTGFWETQY
>TRBV5-4
ASSLKGALETQY
>TRBV15
ATTPSEGAGGYT
>TRBV15
ATSRDLGEAF
>TRBV4-1
ASSQGGPLSITDTQY
>TRBV18
ASSPSWEGRYYEQY
>TRBV5-4
ASSLSGSSYNEQF
>TRBV7-2
ASSLGIAGGPGSYEQY
>TRBV5-5
ASSLPGEAF
>TRBV4-3
ASSWELYTEAF
>TRBV5-1
ASSSRSGGTDTQY
>TRBV19
ASSRAPGGEQF
>TRBV6-1
ASSGALAWSYNEQF
>TRBV6-1
ATLLGPNFNYGYT
>TRBV28
ASSRTSGRASGKNIQY
>TRBV6-5
ASKNQGNTIY
>TRBV7-2
ASSNLQGTDTQY
>TRBV11-1
ASSVTSWGRGEQY
>TRBV6-5
ASSYTRGIHTEAF
>TRBV7-9
ASSSRRDRPSPRVQPQH